The 14 T cell receptor beta chains below all came from one sample that was sequenced in a study of cytotoxic CD8 clonotypes in ibrutinib-treated CLL. TCRdb's table, derived via immunoSEQ multiplex PCR, lists solely in-frame clones and lacks some. The table lists 55,000 to 80,000 clones, about nine tenths of them singletons. The sample in question was PBMCs, obtained after 12 months of ibrutinib treatment. Every receptor here comes from a human donor with chronic lymphocytic leukemia.

This clone occurred once. The rearrangement joins TRBV7-2 to TRBJ2-1, with unresolved D. CDR1 and CDR2 (germline): SGHTA, FQGNSA. The CDR3 covers 14 residues. Trimming removed 1 base from V and 11 bases from J, with 15 bases in between. The CDR3 protein is CASSLGLYPNKQFF. Written as DNA, the CDR3 is TGTGCCAGCAGCTTAGGGCTATATCCGAATAAGCAGTTCTTC.

V gene TRBV29-1 combines with J gene TRBJ2-5, with D uncertain. Germline values: CDR1 SQVTM, CDR2 ANQGSEA. The CDR3 runs to 13 residues. Deletions cut 5 bases from V and 1 base from J, with 11 bases between. The DNA of the CDR3 is TGCAGCGTTCCGGACCGGATCCAAGAGACCCAGTACTTC. This sequence encodes CSVPDRIQETQYF.

V usage is TRBV4-3 and J usage is TRBJ2-5, with 9 bases fitting TRBD2. Germline lookup yields CDR1 LGHNA and CDR2 YSLEER. V dropped 2 bases and J dropped 5; count of bases not matched to a gene: 12. The CDR3 is made up of 17 amino acids. The CDR3 reads CASSQSRVLAGTETQYF. CDR3 DNA: TGCGCCAGCAGCCAATCTCGAGTCCTAGCGGGAACGGAGACCCAGTACTTC.

This rearrangement joins TRBV29-1 to TRBJ2-3, with 8 bases aligning to TRBD1. CDR3 length: 14 amino acids. V trimming: 7 bases; J trimming: 1 base; junction bases outside the gene matches: 7. Germline CDR1 SQVTM, CDR2 ANQGSEA. DNA of the CDR3: TGCAGCGGTACGGCAGGGGGCGGCACAGATACGCAGTATTTT. This encodes CSGTAGGGTDTQYF.

This chain links TRBV6-6 with TRBJ1-1, with unresolved D. Trimming took 5 bases from V and 1 from J, leaving 17 bases between them. Germline loops: CDR1 MNHNY, CDR2 SVGAGI (reference sequence). The CDR3 has 16 residues. The CDR3 reads CASSVLDQRRNTEAFF. Written as DNA, the CDR3 is TGTGCCAGCAGTGTCCTTGACCAAAGAAGGAACACTGAAGCTTTCTTT.

CDR3: CASSLEAGVGAFF. Here the CDR3 DNA reads TGTGCCAGCAGCTTAGAGGCCGGAGTAGGAGCTTTCTTT. The chain employs TRBV11-2 and TRBJ1-1; D not resolved. This CDR3 region has 13 residues. The V gene's germline CDR1 is SGHAT and CDR2 FQNNGV. V lost 0 bases, J lost 10 bases, and 12 bases lay in between. The whole variable domain, remainder taken from reference TRBV11-2 and TRBJ1-1, is EAGVAQSPRYKIIEKRQSVAFWCNPISGHATLYWYQQILGQGPKLLIQFQNNGVVDDSQLPKDRFSAERLKGVDSTLKIQPAKLEDSAVYLCASSLEAGVGAFFGQGTRLTVV.

The genes are TRBV19 and TRBJ1-1; D not resolved. Germline CDR1 LNHDA, CDR2 SQIVND (reference sequence). CDR3 length equals 12 residues. Trimming cost V 3 bases and J 10 bases, with 12 bases left between them. The DNA of the CDR3 is TGTGCCAGTAGTATTAACCCTCCCGGAGCTTTCTTT. Translated, it gives CASSINPPGAFF.

This clone has just a few counts. V and J are TRBV14 and TRBJ1-2; weak D call: TRBD1 (5 bases). CDR3 length: 16 amino acids. V was pared by 4 bases and J by 2 bases, with 17 bases between. Germline CDR1 SGHDN, CDR2 FVKESK. The CDR3 nucleotides read TGTGCCAGCAGCCCGCGTTCGGGGGTGTTGAACTATGGCTACACCTTC. Protein sequence: CASSPRSGVLNYGYTF.

The chain recombines TRBV7-6 with TRBJ2-2; possibly TRBD1 for D (6 bases). In germline, CDR1 is SGHVS, CDR2 FNYEAQ. Trimming removed 6 bases at V and 1 base at J, with 12 bases between. The CDR3 runs 15 residues. The CDR3 coding sequence is TGTGCCAGCAGTTTCACAGGGATGAACACCGGGGAGCTGTTTTTT. Its protein is CASSFTGMNTGELFF.

The CDR3 bases are TGTGCCAGCAGCTCCTACGGACAGGGAGGGGGAAACATTCAGTACTTC. This codes for CASSSYGQGGGNIQYF. The V and J genes are TRBV27 and TRBJ2-4; the D gene is possibly TRBD1 (8 bases). The V and J ends lost 6 bases and 6 bases respectively, with 21 bases between them. The CDR3 loop spans 16 amino acids. Per germline, CDR1 MNHEY and CDR2 SMNVEV (reference sequence).

V gene TRBV10-2 combines with J gene TRBJ2-2; D gene unclear. The CDR3 contains 14 residues. Germline CDR1 reads WSHSY; CDR2 reads SAAADI. Trimming took 2 bases from V and 7 from J, leaving 11 bases between them. In nucleotides, the CDR3 is TGCGCCAGCAGTGAGAGTCTATGGGTCGGGGAGCTGTTTTTT. Translation gives CASSESLWVGELFF.

This chain uses TRBV19 with TRBJ2-7; perhaps D is TRBD1 or TRBD2 (5 bases each). The V and J ends lost 6 bases and 3 bases respectively, with 18 bases between them. Germline V gene data show CDR1 as LNHDA and CDR2 as SQIVND (reference sequence). This CDR3 contains 15 residues. The CDR3 region has the DNA TGTGCCAGTAGGATCTCCCACCGGGACGGCTACGAGCAGTACTTC. Protein product: CASRISHRDGYEQYF.

The J gene is TRBJ2-6, the V gene TRBV11-2; 10 nucleotides align to TRBD1. The junction had 9 bases not matched to a gene; V was cut back by 5 bases and J by 2 bases. CDR1 is SGHAT, CDR2 FQNNGV, per germline. This CDR3 comprises 18 residues. CDR3 protein: CASSSTGTGAAGANVLTF. In DNA form, the CDR3 reads TGTGCCAGCAGCAGTACCGGGACAGGGGCCGCTGGGGCCAACGTCCTGACTTTC.

The chain is built from TRBV30 and TRBJ1-4; no firm D call. V was trimmed by 6 bases and J by 8 bases, leaving 16 bases between them. The CDR3 has 13 amino acids. Germline assignment: CDR1 GTSNPN and CDR2 SVGIG (reference sequence). Here the CDR3 reads CACKSPSGEKLFF. The CDR3 coding sequence is TGTGCCTGTAAGTCCCCATCCGGCGAAAAACTGTTTTTT.